This is a list of T cell receptor beta chains from one sample in a study of blood T cell repertoires in COVID-19. Sequencing was performed with immunoSEQ multiplex PCR; in TCRdb, only in-frame clones are kept and a portion is missing. The data show 250,000 to 300,000 clones, roughly 88% seen once. Specimen: PBMCs or T cells enriched from blood (not recorded which). The receptor set was obtained from a woman between 50 and 59 years old who had recovered from COVID-19. CDR3s include the opening cysteine and the closing phenylalanine or tryptophan.

>TRBV27|TRBJ1-1
CVSSLSGQGVRTEAFF
>TRBV27|TRBJ2-7
CASSLLAGRHEQYF
>TRBV24-1|TRBJ2-7
CATKGVGNGEQYF
>TRBV10-3|TRBJ2-1
CAIGRGEGLYNEQFF
>TRBV27|TRBJ1-5
CASSPEGRDNQPQHF
>TRBV27|TRBJ1-5
CASSTRVEKSNSNQPQHF
>TRBV24-1|TRBJ2-1
CATRGGSYNEQFF
>TRBV11-2|TRBJ2-7
CASSLVTGGRGEQYF
>TRBV27|TRBJ2-1
CASSWDIGDNEQFF
>TRBV2|TRBJ1-6
CASSESGFGSPLHF
>TRBV27|TRBJ2-1
CASSLDTYNEQFF
>TRBV28|TRBJ1-2
CASRPTGYYGYTF